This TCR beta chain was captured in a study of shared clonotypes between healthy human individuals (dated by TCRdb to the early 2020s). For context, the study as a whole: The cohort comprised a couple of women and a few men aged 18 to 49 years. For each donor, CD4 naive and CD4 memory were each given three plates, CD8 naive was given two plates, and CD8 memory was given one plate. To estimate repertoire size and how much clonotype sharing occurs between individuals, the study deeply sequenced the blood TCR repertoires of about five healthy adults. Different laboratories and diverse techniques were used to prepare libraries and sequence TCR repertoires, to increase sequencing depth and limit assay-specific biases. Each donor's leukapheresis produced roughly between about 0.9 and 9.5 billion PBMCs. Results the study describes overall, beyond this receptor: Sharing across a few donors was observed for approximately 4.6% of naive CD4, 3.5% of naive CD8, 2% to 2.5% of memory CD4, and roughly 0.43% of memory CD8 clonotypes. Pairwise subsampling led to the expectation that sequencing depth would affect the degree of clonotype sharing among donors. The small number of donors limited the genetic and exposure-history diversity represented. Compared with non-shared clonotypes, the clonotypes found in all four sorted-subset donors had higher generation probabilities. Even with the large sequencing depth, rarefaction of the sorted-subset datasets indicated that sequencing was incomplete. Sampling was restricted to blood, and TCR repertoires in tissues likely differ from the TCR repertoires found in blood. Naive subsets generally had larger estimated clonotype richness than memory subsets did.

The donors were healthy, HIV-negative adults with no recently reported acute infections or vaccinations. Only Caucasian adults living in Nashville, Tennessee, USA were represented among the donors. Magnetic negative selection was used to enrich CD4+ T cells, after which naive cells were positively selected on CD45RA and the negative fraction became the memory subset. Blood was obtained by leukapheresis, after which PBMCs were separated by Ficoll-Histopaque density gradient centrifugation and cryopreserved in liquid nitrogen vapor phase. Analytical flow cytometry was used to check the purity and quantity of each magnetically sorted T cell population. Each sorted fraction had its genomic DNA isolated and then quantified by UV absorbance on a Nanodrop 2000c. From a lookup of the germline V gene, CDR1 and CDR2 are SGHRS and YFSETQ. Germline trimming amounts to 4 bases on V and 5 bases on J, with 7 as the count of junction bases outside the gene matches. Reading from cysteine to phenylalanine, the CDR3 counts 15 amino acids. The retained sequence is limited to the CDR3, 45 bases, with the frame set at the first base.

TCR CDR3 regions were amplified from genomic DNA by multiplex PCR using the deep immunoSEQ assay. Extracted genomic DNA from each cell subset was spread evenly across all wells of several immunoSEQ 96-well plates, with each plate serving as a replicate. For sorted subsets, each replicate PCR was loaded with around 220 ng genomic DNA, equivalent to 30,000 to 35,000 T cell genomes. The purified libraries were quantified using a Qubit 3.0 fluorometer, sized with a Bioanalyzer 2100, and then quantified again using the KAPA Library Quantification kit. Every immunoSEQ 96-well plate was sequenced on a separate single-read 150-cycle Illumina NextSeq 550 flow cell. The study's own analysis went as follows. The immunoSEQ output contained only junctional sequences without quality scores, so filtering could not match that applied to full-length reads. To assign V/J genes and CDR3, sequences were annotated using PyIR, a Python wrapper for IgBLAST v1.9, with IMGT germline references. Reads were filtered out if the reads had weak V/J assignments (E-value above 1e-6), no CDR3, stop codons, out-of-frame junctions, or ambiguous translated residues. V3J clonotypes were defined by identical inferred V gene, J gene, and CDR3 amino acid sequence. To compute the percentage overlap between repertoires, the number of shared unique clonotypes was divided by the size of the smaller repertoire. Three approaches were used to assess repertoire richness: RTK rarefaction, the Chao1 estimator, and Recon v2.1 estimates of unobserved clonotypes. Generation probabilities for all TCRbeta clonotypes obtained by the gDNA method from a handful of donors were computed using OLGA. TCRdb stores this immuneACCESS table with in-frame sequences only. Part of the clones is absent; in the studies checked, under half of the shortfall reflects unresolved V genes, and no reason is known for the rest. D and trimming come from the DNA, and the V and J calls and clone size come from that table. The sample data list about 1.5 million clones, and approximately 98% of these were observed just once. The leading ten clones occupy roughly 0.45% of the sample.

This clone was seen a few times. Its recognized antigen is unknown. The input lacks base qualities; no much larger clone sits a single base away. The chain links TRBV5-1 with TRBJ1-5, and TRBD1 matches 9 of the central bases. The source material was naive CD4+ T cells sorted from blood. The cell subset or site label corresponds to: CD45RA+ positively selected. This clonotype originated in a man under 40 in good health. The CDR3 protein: CASSQQGATDQPQHF. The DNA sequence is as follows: TGCGCCAGCAGCCAACAGGGGGCGACCGATCAGCCCCAGCATTTT.